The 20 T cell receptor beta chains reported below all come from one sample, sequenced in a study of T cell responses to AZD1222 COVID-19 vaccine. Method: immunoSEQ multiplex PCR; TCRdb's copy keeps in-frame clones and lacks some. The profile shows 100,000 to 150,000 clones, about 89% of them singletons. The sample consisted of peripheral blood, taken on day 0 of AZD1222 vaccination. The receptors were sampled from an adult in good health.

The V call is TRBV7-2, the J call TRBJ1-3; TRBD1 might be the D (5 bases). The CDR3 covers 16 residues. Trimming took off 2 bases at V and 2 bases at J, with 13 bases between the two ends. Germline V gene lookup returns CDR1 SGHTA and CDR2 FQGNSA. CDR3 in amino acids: CASSLNPGSTGNTIYF. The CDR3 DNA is TGTGCCAGCAGCTTAAATCCAGGGTCAACTGGAAACACCATATATTTT.

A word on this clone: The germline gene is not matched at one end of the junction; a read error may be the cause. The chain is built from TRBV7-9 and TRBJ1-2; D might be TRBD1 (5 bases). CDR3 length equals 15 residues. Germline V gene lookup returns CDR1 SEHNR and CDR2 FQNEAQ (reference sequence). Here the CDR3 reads CASSFAGSFNHGYTF. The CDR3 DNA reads TGTGCCAGCAGCTTCGCAGGGAGTTTTAACCATGGCTACACCTTC.

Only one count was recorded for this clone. The CDR3 DNA reads as TGTGCCAGCAGCAAAGTTGGGACAGGGCTCGCCTACGAGCAGTACTTC. Its translation is CASSKVGTGLAYEQYF. The chain couples TRBV21-1 to TRBJ2-7; no DNA check was done on the table's D call, TRBD1. TRBV21-1 is noted as a pseudogene. This CDR3 contains 16 residues.

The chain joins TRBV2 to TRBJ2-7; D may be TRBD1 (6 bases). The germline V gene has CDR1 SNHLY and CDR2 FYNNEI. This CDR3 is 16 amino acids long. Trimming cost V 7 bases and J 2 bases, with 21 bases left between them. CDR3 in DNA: TGTGCCAGCAACGGCGACCTACAGGGATGGGCCTACGAGCAGTACTTC. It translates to CASNGDLQGWAYEQYF.

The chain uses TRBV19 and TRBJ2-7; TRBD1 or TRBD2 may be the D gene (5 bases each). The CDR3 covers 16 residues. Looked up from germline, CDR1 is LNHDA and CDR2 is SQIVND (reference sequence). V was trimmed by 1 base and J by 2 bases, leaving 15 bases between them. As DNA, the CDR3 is TGTGCCAGTAGTATAGCTCCGGGGCCCGGACCCTACGAGCAGTACTTC. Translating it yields CASSIAPGPGPYEQYF.

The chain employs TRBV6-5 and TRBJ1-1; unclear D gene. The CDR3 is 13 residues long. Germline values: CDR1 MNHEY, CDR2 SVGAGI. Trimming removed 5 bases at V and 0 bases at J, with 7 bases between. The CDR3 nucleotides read TGTGCCAGCAGTACCCAACTGAACACTGAAGCTTTCTTT. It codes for CASSTQLNTEAFF.

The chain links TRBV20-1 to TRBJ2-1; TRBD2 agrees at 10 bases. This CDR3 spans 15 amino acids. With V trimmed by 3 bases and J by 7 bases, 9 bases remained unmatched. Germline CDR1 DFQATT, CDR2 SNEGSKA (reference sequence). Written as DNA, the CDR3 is TGCAGTGCTAGTGGGGAAGCGGGAGGGAAAAATGAGCAGTTCTTC. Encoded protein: CSASGEAGGKNEQFF.

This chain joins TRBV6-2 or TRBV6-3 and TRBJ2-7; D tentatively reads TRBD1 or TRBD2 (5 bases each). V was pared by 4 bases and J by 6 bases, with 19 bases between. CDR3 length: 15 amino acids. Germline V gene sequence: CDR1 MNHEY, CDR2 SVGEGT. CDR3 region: CASSLRGTTGGEQYF. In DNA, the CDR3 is TGTGCCAGCAGTTTGAGGGGTACTACTGGCGGCGAGCAGTACTTC.

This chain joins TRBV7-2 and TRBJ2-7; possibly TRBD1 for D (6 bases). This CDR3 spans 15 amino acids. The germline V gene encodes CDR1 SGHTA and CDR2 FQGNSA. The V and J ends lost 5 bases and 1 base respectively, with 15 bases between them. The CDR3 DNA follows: TGTGCCAGCAGCCTGACCAGGGGTATATCCTACGAGCAGTACTTC. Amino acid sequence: CASSLTRGISYEQYF.

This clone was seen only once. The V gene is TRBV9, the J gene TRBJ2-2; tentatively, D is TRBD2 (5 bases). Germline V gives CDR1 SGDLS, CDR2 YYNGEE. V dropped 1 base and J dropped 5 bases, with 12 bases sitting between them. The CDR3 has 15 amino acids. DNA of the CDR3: TGTGCCAGCAGCGTAACACTAGATGGTACCGGGGAGCTGTTTTTT. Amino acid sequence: CASSVTLDGTGELFF.

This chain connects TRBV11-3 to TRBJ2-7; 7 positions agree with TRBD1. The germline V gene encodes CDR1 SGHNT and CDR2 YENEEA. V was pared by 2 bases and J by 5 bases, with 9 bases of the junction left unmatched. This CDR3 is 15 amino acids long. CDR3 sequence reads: CASSLQQGDPHEQYF. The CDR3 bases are TGTGCCAGCAGCTTACAGCAGGGGGATCCCCACGAGCAGTACTTC.

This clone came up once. DNA for the CDR3: TGTGCCAGCAGTGGGACCGGGCCGTTGGACGCTTTCTTT. Protein sequence: CASSGTGPLDAFF. V usage is TRBV28 and J usage is TRBJ1-1, with D possibly matching TRBD1 (5 bases). Germline V gives CDR1 MDHEN, CDR2 SYDVKM. Between the trimmed V and J ends, which lost 5 bases and 11 bases, there was a span of 18 bases. CDR3 length: 13 residues.

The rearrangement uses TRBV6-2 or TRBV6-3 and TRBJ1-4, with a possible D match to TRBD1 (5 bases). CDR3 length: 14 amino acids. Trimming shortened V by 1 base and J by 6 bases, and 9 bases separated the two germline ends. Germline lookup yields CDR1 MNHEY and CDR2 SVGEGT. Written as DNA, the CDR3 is TGTGCCAGCAGTTACTATGGGACCGATGAAAAACTGTTTTTT. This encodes CASSYYGTDEKLFF.

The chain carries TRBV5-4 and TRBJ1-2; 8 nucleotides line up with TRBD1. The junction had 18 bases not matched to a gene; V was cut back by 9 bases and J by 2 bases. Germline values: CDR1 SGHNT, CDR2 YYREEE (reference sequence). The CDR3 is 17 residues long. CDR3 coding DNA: TGTGCCACCAGAGCTACCCCAAGGACAGGGAAAAACTATGGCTACACCTTC. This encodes CATRATPRTGKNYGYTF.

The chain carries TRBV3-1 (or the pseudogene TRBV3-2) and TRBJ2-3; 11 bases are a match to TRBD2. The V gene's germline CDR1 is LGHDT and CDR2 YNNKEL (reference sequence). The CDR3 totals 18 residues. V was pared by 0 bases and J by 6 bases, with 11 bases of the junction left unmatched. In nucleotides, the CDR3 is TGTGCCAGCAGCCAAGAAGGGATACTAGCGGGAGTGATGGATACGCAGTATTTT. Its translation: CASSQEGILAGVMDTQYF.

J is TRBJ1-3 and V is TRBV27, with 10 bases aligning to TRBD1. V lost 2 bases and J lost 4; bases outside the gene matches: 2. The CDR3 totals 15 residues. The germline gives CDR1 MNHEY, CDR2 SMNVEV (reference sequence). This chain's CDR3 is CASSLTGQGGNTIYF. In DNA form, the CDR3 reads TGTGCCAGCAGTTTAACGGGACAGGGGGGAAACACCATATATTTT.

CDR3 sequence: CASSKRPRPALGYTF. The CDR3 coding sequence is TGTGCCAGCAGCAAAAGGCCCCGACCTGCCCTTGGCTACACCTTC. The gene calls are TRBV21-1 and TRBJ1-2. TRBV21-1 has pseudogene status. The length of the CDR3 is 15 residues.

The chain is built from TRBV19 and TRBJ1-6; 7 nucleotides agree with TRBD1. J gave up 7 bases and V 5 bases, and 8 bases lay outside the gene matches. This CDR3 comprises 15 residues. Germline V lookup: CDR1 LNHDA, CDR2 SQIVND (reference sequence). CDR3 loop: CASSRLGTDNSPLHF. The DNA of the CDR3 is TGTGCCAGTAGTCGCCTTGGGACAGACAATTCACCCCTCCACTTT.

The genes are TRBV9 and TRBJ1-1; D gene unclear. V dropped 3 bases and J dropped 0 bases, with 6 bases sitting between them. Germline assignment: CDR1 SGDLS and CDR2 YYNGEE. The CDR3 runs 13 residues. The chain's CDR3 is CASSAQVNTEAFF. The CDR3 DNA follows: TGTGCCAGCAGCGCCCAGGTGAACACTGAAGCTTTCTTT.

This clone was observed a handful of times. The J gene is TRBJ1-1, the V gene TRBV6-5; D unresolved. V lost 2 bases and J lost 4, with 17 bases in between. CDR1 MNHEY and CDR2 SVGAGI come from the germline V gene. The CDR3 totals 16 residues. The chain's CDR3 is CASSYDTPGSGTEAFF. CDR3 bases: TGTGCCAGCAGTTACGACACTCCTGGGTCGGGCACTGAAGCTTTCTTT.